The 13 T cell receptor beta chains below all came from one sample that was sequenced in a study of OX40 agonist ivuxolimab in advanced cancers. Libraries were prepared by immunoSEQ multiplex PCR; TCRdb keeps only in-frame clonotypes and omits some of them. The sample consists of tens of thousands of clones, under 95% of them appearing once. Sequenced here: CD4+ or CD8+ T cells sorted from blood, sampled in a trial of the OX40 agonist ivuxolimab. Receptor source: an adult with an advanced solid tumor such as melanoma, head and neck, liver or kidney cancer.

V is TRBV5-8 and J is TRBJ1-5; unclear D gene. Germline V gene lookup returns CDR1 SGHTS and CDR2 YDEGEE. The CDR3 covers 14 residues. The V and J ends lost 2 bases and 0 bases respectively, with 6 bases between them. The DNA for the CDR3 is TGTGCCAGCAGCTTCAGAGATAGCAATCAGCCCCAGCATTTT. It encodes CASSFRDSNQPQHF.

The rearrangement joins TRBV28 to TRBJ1-5; D is ambiguous. The CDR3 spans 14 residues. Germline V gives CDR1 MDHEN, CDR2 SYDVKM. V was clipped by 2 bases and J by 2 bases, with 7 bases between them. The CDR3 bases are TGTGCCAGCAGTTTAGCGACGGGCAATCAGCCCCAGCATTTT. Its protein product is CASSLATGNQPQHF.

Regarding this clone: Since no conserved phenylalanine or tryptophan closes the CDR3, a read error is the likely cause. V and J are TRBV7-2 and TRBJ2-7; 7 bases fit TRBD2. Germline loops: CDR1 SGHTA, CDR2 FQGNSA. Unmatched junction bases numbered 7, after V lost 1 base and J lost 4 bases. The CDR3 runs 15 residues. The CDR3: CASSLVGGFGYEQYL. CDR3 coding DNA: TGTGCCAGCAGCTTAGTGGGAGGGTTTGGGTACGAGCAGTACCTC.

The chain joins TRBV10-3 to TRBJ2-3; D remains ambiguous. Trimming pared 2 bases from V and 4 bases from J, leaving 10 bases between. The CDR3 extends over 14 amino acids. The V gene's germline CDR1 is ENHRY and CDR2 SYGVKD. CDR3 in amino acids: CAISEHPRADTQYF. The CDR3 region has the DNA TGTGCCATCAGTGAGCATCCTAGGGCAGATACGCAGTATTTT.

V and J are TRBV10-3 and TRBJ2-3; 7 bases are shared with TRBD2. This CDR3 spans 15 amino acids. The ends lost 4 bases at V and 0 bases at J; junction bases unmatched: 4. Germline CDR1 ENHRY, CDR2 SYGVKD. The CDR3 spells CAISGGGSSTDTQYF. In DNA form, the CDR3 reads TGTGCCATCAGTGGCGGCGGGAGTAGCACAGATACGCAGTATTTT.

The chain employs TRBV9 and TRBJ2-7; 8 bases match TRBD1. Germline V gives CDR1 SGDLS, CDR2 YYNGEE. With 4 bases clipped from V and 6 bases from J, the junction kept 12 bases outside the gene matches. CDR3 size: 15 residues. The CDR3 nucleotides read TGTGCCAGCAGCCCTATGGACAGGGAACTTGGCGAGCAGTACTTC. Translating gives CASSPMDRELGEQYF.

The V call is TRBV5-1, the J call TRBJ2-7; the D gene could be TRBD1 or TRBD2 (5 bases each). The V end was cut by 4 bases, the J end by 3 bases, with 17 bases between. This CDR3 is 15 amino acids long. Germline lookup yields CDR1 SGHRS and CDR2 YFSETQ. As DNA, the CDR3 is TGCGCCAGCAGCCCGAGGGGTGGAGACTACTACGAGCAGTACTTC. Its translation: CASSPRGGDYYEQYF.

V and J are TRBV28 and TRBJ2-2, with 7 bases that match TRBD1. The CDR3 loop spans 15 amino acids. J was trimmed by 0 bases and V by 6 bases; bases with no gene match: 4. CDR1 and CDR2 from the germline V gene are MDHEN and SYDVKM. CDR3 sequence reads: CASSLTGSNTGELFF. The CDR3 bases are TGTGCCAGCAGCTTGACAGGGTCGAACACCGGGGAGCTGTTTTTT.

The chain has TRBV21-1 and TRBJ2-7; TRBD1 reflects the table's D call only, with no check against the DNA. TRBV21-1 is labeled a pseudogene. This CDR3 region has 15 residues. The CDR3 sequence is CASSKEGRASYEQYF. CDR3 nucleotide sequence: TGTGCCAGCAGCAAAGAGGGCAGGGCGTCCTACGAGCAGTACTTC.

The chain recombines TRBV6-5 with TRBJ2-7, with D tentatively TRBD1 (5 bases). The CDR3 spans 14 residues. From germline, CDR1 is MNHEY and CDR2 SVGAGI. V dropped 2 bases and J dropped 5 bases, with 13 bases sitting between them. CDR3 nucleotides: TGTGCCAGCAGTTACGGCGCCAGGGCGGACGAGCAGTACTTC. Translation gives CASSYGARADEQYF.

J is TRBJ2-1 and V is TRBV7-3; TRBD1 matches at 9 bases. The trim removed 5 bases at V and 8 bases at J, leaving 13 bases unmatched. The CDR3 spans 16 residues. Germline V gives CDR1 SGHTA, CDR2 FQGTGA. The CDR3 DNA reads TGTGCCAGCAGCCCAACCGGGACAGGGATTATCGATGAGCAGTTCTTC. Translation gives CASSPTGTGIIDEQFF.

This chain connects TRBV2 to TRBJ2-3; D might be TRBD1 (6 bases). Germline CDR1 and CDR2: SNHLY and FYNNEI. The CDR3 spans 14 residues. V lost 7 bases, J lost 1 base, and 12 bases lay in between. The CDR3 region is CASKGVGGTDTQYF. In nucleotides, the CDR3 is TGTGCCAGCAAGGGGGTGGGGGGCACAGATACGCAGTATTTT.

This clone has only one observation. The chain is built from TRBV10-1 and TRBJ2-2; D is unclear. V was pared by 2 bases and J by 8 bases, with 9 bases between. Germline assignment: CDR1 WNHNN and CDR2 SYGVQD (reference sequence). The CDR3 has 13 amino acids. The CDR3 DNA reads TGCGCCAGCAGTGAGAAACGTTTGGGGGAGCTGTTTTTT. Translated, it gives CASSEKRLGELFF.